The present entry profiles one T cell receptor (beta chain) with its context. The antigen remains unidentified. CDR3 length equals 16 residues. The germline V gene has CDR1 LGHDT and CDR2 YNNKEL (reference sequence). V was shortened by 1 base and J by 10 bases, with 20 bases between the two germline ends. These data originate in a study of tissue T cells after allogeneic stem cell transplantation. Study results and limitations: Motif-based clustering found tissue-specific repertoire signatures shared across patients, though few clones were shared.

Data came from immunoSEQ multiplex PCR; TCRdb stores just in-frame clones and leaves some out. The sample carries a few thousand clones, around 75% recorded once. Enrolled prospectively were adult allogeneic hematopoietic cell transplant recipients whose graft-versus-host disease was steroid-refractory. Autopsy tissues spanned esophagus to rectum, liver, skin, and lymphoid organs including spleen. The source is a male patient over 55 with steroid-refractory graft-versus-host disease after an allogeneic stem cell transplant. Some T cells may be supplied by the graft donor. The chain carries TRBV3-1 (or the pseudogene TRBV3-2) and TRBJ1-5; maybe TRBD1 (6 bases). This specimen consisted of small intestine tissue, obtained at autopsy. This chain's CDR3 is CASSQGMGARVLPQHF. For the CDR3, the DNA is TGTGCCAGCAGCCAAGGTATGGGGGCGCGAGTCCTTCCCCAGCATTTT.